The rows below give T cell receptor beta chains drawn from one sample of a study of blood T cell repertoires in COVID-19. TCRdb's table, derived via immunoSEQ multiplex PCR, lists solely in-frame clones and lacks some. The sample has tens of thousands of clones, around 89% seen once. Sequencing was carried out using peripheral blood. The receptor set was obtained from a woman aged 55 to 70 with COVID-19, enrolled during active disease. Each CDR3 is given with its conserved first and last residue. Fields, in order: D gene, J gene, clone size, V gene, CDR3 protein, CDR3 DNA. The D gene is left open where the match is weak. Only some rows state a clone size, as once, few, many or a class for expanded clones.

d_gene: NA; j_gene: TRBJ2-7; abundance: NA; v_gene: TRBV5-6; CDR3aa: CASNSLGVHYEQYF; CDR3nt: TGTGCCAGCAACTCCCTGGGAGTTCACTACGAGCAGTACTTC
d_gene: NA; j_gene: TRBJ1-2; abundance: once; v_gene: TRBV6-2/TRBV6-3; CDR3aa: CASSYDYGYTF; CDR3nt: TGTGCCAGCAGCTATGACTATGGCTACACCTTC
d_gene: NA; j_gene: TRBJ2-7; abundance: NA; v_gene: TRBV4-2; CDR3aa: CASSPSSLEQYF; CDR3nt: TGTGCCAGCAGCCCATCGAGTCTGGAGCAGTACTTC
d_gene: TRBD2; j_gene: TRBJ2-7; abundance: NA; v_gene: TRBV4-1; CDR3aa: CASSQDSWTSGPYEQYF; CDR3nt: TGCGCCAGCAGCCAAGACTCATGGACTAGCGGCCCCTACGAGCAGTACTTC
d_gene: NA; j_gene: TRBJ2-7; abundance: NA; v_gene: TRBV3-1/TRBV3-2; CDR3aa: CASSQDYRVNGEQYF; CDR3nt: TGTGCCAGCAGCCAAGACTACCGGGTTAATGGCGAGCAGTACTTC
d_gene: TRBD1; j_gene: TRBJ1-2; abundance: NA; v_gene: TRBV6-5; CDR3aa: CAARTGTNYGYTF; CDR3nt: TGTGCCGCCAGGACAGGGACTAACTATGGCTACACCTTC
d_gene: NA; j_gene: TRBJ1-3; abundance: NA; v_gene: TRBV7-8; CDR3aa: CASSLKEAGATIYF; CDR3nt: TGTGCCAGCAGCTTAAAAGAGGCGGGAGCCACCATATATTTT
d_gene: TRBD1; j_gene: TRBJ1-5; abundance: NA; v_gene: TRBV6-5; CDR3aa: CASRKQGANQPQHF; CDR3nt: TGTGCCAGCAGGAAACAGGGGGCGAATCAGCCCCAGCATTTT
d_gene: NA; j_gene: TRBJ1-6; abundance: NA; v_gene: TRBV27; CDR3aa: CASSLNRQGYNSPLHF; CDR3nt: TGTGCCAGCAGTTTAAATCGGCAGGGCTATAATTCACCCCTCCACTTT
d_gene: NA; j_gene: TRBJ1-4; abundance: NA; v_gene: TRBV5-5; CDR3aa: CASSLEAGMGEKLFF; CDR3nt: TGTGCCAGCAGCTTGGAGGCGGGGATGGGGGAAAAACTGTTTTTT
d_gene: TRBD1; j_gene: TRBJ2-2; abundance: NA; v_gene: TRBV30; CDR3aa: CAWNAGTGRTGELFF; CDR3nt: TGTGCCTGGAACGCTGGGACAGGGAGGACCGGGGAGCTGTTTTTT
d_gene: TRBD1; j_gene: TRBJ2-5; abundance: NA; v_gene: TRBV10-2; CDR3aa: CASSEEVTGSQYF; CDR3nt: TGCGCCAGCAGTGAGGAGGTGACAGGGAGTCAGTACTTC
d_gene: TRBD1; j_gene: TRBJ2-3; abundance: once; v_gene: TRBV5-8; CDR3aa: CASNRDRGMITDTQYF; CDR3nt: TGTGCCAGCAACAGGGACAGGGGCATGATCACAGATACGCAGTATTTT
d_gene: NA; j_gene: TRBJ1-4; abundance: NA; v_gene: TRBV7-9; CDR3aa: CASSPRVGEEKLFF; CDR3nt: TGTGCCAGCAGCCCTCGCGTCGGGGAGGAAAAACTGTTTTTT
d_gene: NA; j_gene: TRBJ1-2; abundance: NA; v_gene: TRBV6-5; CDR3aa: CASSYSPNYGYTF; CDR3nt: TGTGCCAGCAGTTACAGCCCAAACTATGGCTACACCTTC
d_gene: NA; j_gene: TRBJ2-5; abundance: once; v_gene: TRBV7-2; CDR3aa: CASSSPRGQETQYF; CDR3nt: TGTGCCAGCAGCTCTCCTAGGGGCCAGGAGACCCAGTACTTC
d_gene: TRBD2; j_gene: TRBJ2-1; abundance: NA; v_gene: TRBV13; CDR3aa: CASSLDGLAGSNEQFF; CDR3nt: TGTGCCAGCAGCTTAGATGGACTAGCGGGATCTAATGAGCAGTTCTTC
d_gene: NA; j_gene: TRBJ2-5; abundance: NA; v_gene: TRBV6-2/TRBV6-3; CDR3aa: CASSYSRLTAETQYF; CDR3nt: TGTGCCAGCAGTTACTCGCGGTTGACCGCGGAGACCCAGTACTTC
d_gene: TRBD2; j_gene: TRBJ2-3; abundance: NA; v_gene: TRBV24-1; CDR3aa: CATSDPSGRVGDTQYF; CDR3nt: TGTGCCACCAGTGACCCTAGCGGGAGGGTCGGAGATACGCAGTATTTT
d_gene: NA; j_gene: TRBJ2-7; abundance: NA; v_gene: TRBV7-2; CDR3aa: CASSPSGGRIAYEQYF; CDR3nt: TGTGCCAGCAGCCCCTCGGGGGGCCGAATAGCCTACGAGCAGTACTTC
d_gene: NA; j_gene: TRBJ2-1; abundance: NA; v_gene: TRBV4-2; CDR3aa: CASSQSGYNEQFF; CDR3nt: TGTGCCAGCAGCCAATCGGGCTACAATGAGCAGTTCTTC
d_gene: NA; j_gene: TRBJ1-2; abundance: NA; v_gene: TRBV11-2; CDR3aa: CASSLVGRFYTF; CDR3nt: TGTGCCAGCAGCTTAGTCGGCAGGTTCTACACCTTC
d_gene: TRBD2; j_gene: TRBJ2-7; abundance: NA; v_gene: TRBV4-3; CDR3aa: CASSQLSGSIYEQYF; CDR3nt: TGCGCCAGCAGCCAACTGAGCGGGAGTATCTACGAGCAGTACTTC
d_gene: NA; j_gene: TRBJ2-3; abundance: NA; v_gene: TRBV9; CDR3aa: CASRINTGSTDTQYF; CDR3nt: TGTGCCAGCAGAATCAACACAGGGTCCACAGATACGCAGTATTTT
d_gene: TRBD2; j_gene: TRBJ2-2; abundance: NA; v_gene: TRBV7-2; CDR3aa: CASSPWTSGSGGELFF; CDR3nt: TGTGCCAGCAGCCCCTGGACTAGCGGGAGTGGCGGGGAGCTGTTTTTT
d_gene: NA; j_gene: TRBJ2-7; abundance: NA; v_gene: TRBV6-5; CDR3aa: CASKRLSYEQYF; CDR3nt: TGTGCCAGTAAGCGACTCTCCTACGAGCAGTACTTC
d_gene: NA; j_gene: TRBJ1-1; abundance: NA; v_gene: TRBV9; CDR3aa: CASSVGSRGMWAFF; CDR3nt: TGTGCCAGCAGCGTAGGATCGCGGGGCATGTGGGCTTTCTTT
d_gene: TRBD1; j_gene: TRBJ1-2; abundance: NA; v_gene: TRBV28; CDR3aa: CASQTTGSRGYTF; CDR3nt: TGTGCCAGCCAAACGACAGGGAGCCGTGGCTACACCTTC
d_gene: NA; j_gene: TRBJ1-3; abundance: NA; v_gene: TRBV30; CDR3aa: CAWSVGGNTIYF; CDR3nt: TGTGCCTGGAGTGTTGGCGGAAACACCATATATTTT
d_gene: NA; j_gene: TRBJ1-6; abundance: NA; v_gene: TRBV19; CDR3aa: CASSMGPENSPLHF; CDR3nt: TGTGCCAGTAGTATGGGGCCGGAGAATTCACCCCTCCACTTT
d_gene: NA; j_gene: TRBJ1-3; abundance: NA; v_gene: TRBV7-9; CDR3aa: CASSVLGTLSGNTIYF; CDR3nt: TGTGCCAGCAGCGTCCTTGGGACTCTCTCTGGAAACACCATATATTTT
d_gene: TRBD2; j_gene: TRBJ2-1; abundance: once; v_gene: TRBV27; CDR3aa: CASSSPGSGINEQFF; CDR3nt: TGTGCCAGCAGTTCCCCCGGAAGCGGGATCAATGAGCAGTTCTTC
d_gene: TRBD1; j_gene: TRBJ1-5; abundance: NA; v_gene: TRBV30; CDR3aa: CAWSRGGREPQHF; CDR3nt: TGTGCCTGGAGTCGAGGGGGCCGGGAGCCCCAGCATTTT
d_gene: NA; j_gene: TRBJ1-5; abundance: NA; v_gene: TRBV19; CDR3aa: CASSVTSAGGQPQHF; CDR3nt: TGTGCCAGTAGTGTAACCTCTGCCGGCGGTCAGCCCCAGCATTTT
d_gene: TRBD2; j_gene: TRBJ2-1; abundance: NA; v_gene: TRBV9; CDR3aa: CASSVGVAGSYNEQFF; CDR3nt: TGTGCCAGCAGCGTCGGGGTAGCGGGGAGCTACAATGAGCAGTTCTTC
d_gene: NA; j_gene: TRBJ2-1; abundance: NA; v_gene: TRBV5-8; CDR3aa: CASSLVPNSYNEQFF; CDR3nt: TGTGCCAGCAGCTTGGTCCCAAACTCCTACAATGAGCAGTTCTTC
d_gene: NA; j_gene: TRBJ1-4; abundance: NA; v_gene: TRBV18; CDR3aa: CASGSPSGEKLFF; CDR3nt: TGTGCCAGCGGCAGCCCTTCGGGTGAAAAACTGTTTTTT
d_gene: TRBD1; j_gene: TRBJ1-6; abundance: NA; v_gene: TRBV11-2; CDR3aa: CASSLRGGGSPLHF; CDR3nt: TGTGCCAGCAGCTTAAGAGGGGGCGGATCACCCCTCCACTTT
d_gene: TRBD1; j_gene: TRBJ1-1; abundance: NA; v_gene: TRBV7-8; CDR3aa: CASRDDRGLTFEAFF; CDR3nt: TGTGCCAGCAGGGATGACAGGGGGCTTACCTTTGAAGCTTTCTTT
d_gene: NA; j_gene: TRBJ1-2; abundance: NA; v_gene: TRBV4-2; CDR3aa: CASSQDDGEPYGYTF; CDR3nt: TGTGCCAGCAGCCAAGACGACGGGGAACCCTATGGCTACACCTTC
d_gene: NA; j_gene: TRBJ2-7; abundance: few; v_gene: TRBV7-8; CDR3aa: CASSTGTFNEQYF; CDR3nt: TGTGCCAGCAGCACAGGGACATTCAACGAGCAGTACTTC
d_gene: TRBD1; j_gene: TRBJ1-4; abundance: NA; v_gene: TRBV2; CDR3aa: CASSWTGDVEKLFF; CDR3nt: TGTGCCAGCAGTTGGACAGGGGATGTGGAAAAACTGTTTTTT
d_gene: TRBD1; j_gene: TRBJ1-1; abundance: NA; v_gene: TRBV29-1; CDR3aa: CSVDLGQGNTEAFF; CDR3nt: TGCAGCGTTGATTTGGGACAGGGTAACACTGAAGCTTTCTTT
d_gene: NA; j_gene: TRBJ1-4; abundance: NA; v_gene: TRBV7-9; CDR3aa: CASSRLTAGEKLFF; CDR3nt: TGTGCCAGCAGCCGACTCACGGCGGGGGAAAAACTGTTTTTT
d_gene: NA; j_gene: TRBJ1-4; abundance: NA; v_gene: TRBV14; CDR3aa: CASSQRLATNEKLFF; CDR3nt: TGTGCCAGCAGTCAGCGACTAGCAACTAATGAAAAACTGTTTTTT
d_gene: NA; j_gene: TRBJ1-4; abundance: NA; v_gene: TRBV3-1/TRBV3-2; CDR3aa: CASSWSRGRGNEKLFF; CDR3nt: TGTGCCAGCAGCTGGTCGAGGGGCAGGGGAAATGAAAAACTGTTTTTT
d_gene: TRBD2; j_gene: TRBJ2-1; abundance: NA; v_gene: TRBV3-1/TRBV3-2; CDR3aa: CASSQAPPRGRVVRYEQFF; CDR3nt: TGTGCCAGCAGCCAAGCCCCCCCGCGCGGGAGGGTAGTTCGCTATGAGCAGTTCTTC
d_gene: TRBD2; j_gene: TRBJ2-1; abundance: NA; v_gene: TRBV5-1; CDR3aa: CASSLVGLAGVNEQFF; CDR3nt: TGCGCCAGCAGCTTGGTGGGACTAGCGGGAGTGAATGAGCAGTTCTTC
d_gene: NA; j_gene: TRBJ1-5; abundance: once; v_gene: TRBV15; CDR3aa: CATSRQGPTGYSNQPQHF; CDR3nt: TGTGCCACCAGCAGACAGGGTCCTACCGGTTATAGCAATCAGCCCCAGCATTTT
d_gene: NA; j_gene: TRBJ2-7; abundance: NA; v_gene: TRBV7-7; CDR3aa: CASSFASGSEQYF; CDR3nt: TGTGCTAGCAGCTTCGCCTCGGGGTCCGAGCAGTACTTC
d_gene: TRBD1; j_gene: TRBJ2-5; abundance: NA; v_gene: TRBV5-4; CDR3aa: CASSKPGQGEETQYF; CDR3nt: TGTGCCAGCAGCAAACCGGGACAGGGTGAAGAGACCCAGTACTTC
d_gene: NA; j_gene: TRBJ1-3; abundance: NA; v_gene: TRBV18; CDR3aa: CASSPLADSGNTIYF; CDR3nt: TGTGCCAGCTCACCACTGGCAGACTCTGGAAACACCATATATTTT
d_gene: NA; j_gene: TRBJ2-1; abundance: NA; v_gene: TRBV19; CDR3aa: CASISSARTYNEQFF; CDR3nt: TGTGCCAGTATTTCTAGCGCGAGAACCTACAATGAGCAGTTCTTC
d_gene: NA; j_gene: TRBJ2-5; abundance: NA; v_gene: TRBV12-3/TRBV12-4; CDR3aa: CASGPAGVETQYF; CDR3nt: TGTGCCAGCGGCCCTGCAGGGGTCGAGACCCAGTACTTC
d_gene: NA; j_gene: TRBJ1-2; abundance: NA; v_gene: TRBV6-2/TRBV6-3; CDR3aa: CASSYLGTSYGYTF; CDR3nt: TGTGCCAGCAGTTACCTCGGGACAAGCTATGGCTACACCTTC
d_gene: TRBD2; j_gene: TRBJ2-1; abundance: NA; v_gene: TRBV28; CDR3aa: CASSPPGLGIEEQFF; CDR3nt: TGTGCCAGCAGCCCCCCGGGACTAGGCATAGAGGAGCAGTTCTTC
d_gene: TRBD2; j_gene: TRBJ2-1; abundance: NA; v_gene: TRBV7-2; CDR3aa: CASSLARTSGRLFYNEQFF; CDR3nt: TGTGCCAGCAGCTTAGCGCGAACTAGCGGGAGACTTTTTTACAATGAGCAGTTCTTC
d_gene: TRBD1; j_gene: TRBJ2-7; abundance: NA; v_gene: TRBV6-5; CDR3aa: CASSYRTGGYEQYF; CDR3nt: TGTGCCAGCAGTTACCGGACAGGCGGGTACGAGCAGTACTTC
d_gene: NA; j_gene: TRBJ2-1; abundance: NA; v_gene: TRBV13; CDR3aa: CASSPSGLRGNEQFF; CDR3nt: TGTGCCAGCAGCCCCAGCGGGTTAAGAGGCAATGAGCAGTTCTTC
d_gene: NA; j_gene: TRBJ2-5; abundance: NA; v_gene: TRBV6-6; CDR3aa: CASSYSQGQETQYF; CDR3nt: TGTGCCAGCAGTTACTCACAGGGACAAGAGACCCAGTACTTC